The rows below give T cell receptor beta chains drawn from one sample of a study of blood T cells in healthy people across ages. TCRdb re-called the 5' RACE reads through MiXCR, storing one row per CDR3 protein. The sample has about 1.7 million distinct CDR3 sequences, over 25% seen once. Sequenced sample: blood. The receptors were gathered from a woman in her 30s in good health. Both conserved end residues are part of each CDR3. A D gene is named only where the DNA matches it firmly. Clone size is given for some rows only: seen once, a few or many times, or a class if the clone is expanded.

TRBV4-1	-	TRBJ1-1	-	TGCGCCAGCAGTCGAGTCGGTGGCAGGGACACTGAAGCTTTCTTT	CASSRVGGRDTEAFF
TRBV9	-	TRBJ1-1	-	TGTGCCAGCAGCGTAGTAGGAGCGGGGAACACTGAAGCTTTCTTT	CASSVVGAGNTEAFF
TRBV13	TRBD1	TRBJ2-5	-	TGTGCCAGCAGCCCCGGGACAGGCTGGGGCAATGAGCAGTACTTC	CASSPGTGWGNEQYF
TRBV6-6	TRBD1	TRBJ1-6	few	TGTGCCAGCGGAAAAACAGGGGCCAGTTCACCCCTCCACTTT	CASGKTGASSPLHF
TRBV15	-	TRBJ2-3	-	TGTGCCACCAGCAGAGAAGGGCGGGAAACGCAGTATTTT	CATSREGRETQYF
TRBV9	-	TRBJ2-1	-	TGTGCCAGCAGCGTAGGGCCGACCCCGAGGGATGAGCAGTTCTTC	CASSVGPTPRDEQFF
TRBV6-5	TRBD1	TRBJ1-2	-	TGTGCCAGCAGTTTACACAACAGGGGAAGGAACTATGGCTACACCTTC	CASSLHNRGRNYGYTF
TRBV20-1	-	TRBJ2-5	many	TGCAGTGCCCACCGGGGGGCCCAAGAGACCCAGTACTTC	CSAHRGAQETQYF
TRBV10-3	TRBD1	TRBJ2-7	few	TGTGCCATCAGCAAGGACAGGGCGGTCTCCTACGAGCAGTACTTC	CAISKDRAVSYEQYF
TRBV20-1	TRBD1	TRBJ2-1	-	TGCAGTGCTAGAGTGACGGGACAGGGATCAGGTGAGCAGTTCTTC	CSARVTGQGSGEQFF
TRBV20-1	TRBD2	TRBJ2-1	few	TGCAGTGCTTTTGGCGGGGGGGCCTACAATGAGCAGTTCTTC	CSAFGGGAYNEQFF
TRBV5-1	TRBD1	TRBJ2-7	-	TGCGCCAGCAGCTTGGCGGGGACAGATGAGACCGAGCAGTACTTC	CASSLAGTDETEQYF
TRBV20-1	TRBD2	TRBJ2-3	-	TGCAGCTCTCTGGCGGGAGGGGAAAGCACAGATACGCAGTATTTT	CSSLAGGESTDTQYF
TRBV5-1	-	TRBJ2-7	-	TGCGCCAGCAGCCCGGAGGGCAGCGTCTACGAGCAGTACTTC	CASSPEGSVYEQYF
TRBV5-1	TRBD1	TRBJ1-2	-	TGCGCCAGCAGGGGGGGGACAGACCCCATGAACTATGGCTACACCTTC	CASRGGTDPMNYGYTF
TRBV5-1	TRBD2	TRBJ2-1	many	TGCGCCAGCATGATGGGGACTATGGACAATGAGCAGTTCTTC	CASMMGTMDNEQFF
TRBV18	-	TRBJ2-1	few	TGTGCCAGCTCACCAGCCCCCGGATCAGGCAATGAGCAGTTCTTC	CASSPAPGSGNEQFF
TRBV28	-	TRBJ1-2	-	TGTGCCAGCTTGGGTAGGGACGCGTATGGCTACACCTTC	CASLGRDAYGYTF
TRBV7-9	-	TRBJ1-2	-	TGTGCCAGCAGCCTACTTTATACCCCTAACTATGGCTACACCTTC	CASSLLYTPNYGYTF
TRBV7-9	-	TRBJ1-4	-	TGTGCCAGCGACGCCCGCGGGGCCGCTAATGAAAAACGGTTTTTT	CASDARGAANEKRFF
TRBV6-5	-	TRBJ2-1	few	TGTGCCAGCAGCGACCTAGGGGGAGGACCAAACGATGAGCAGTTCTTC	CASSDLGGGPNDEQFF
TRBV20-1	-	TRBJ2-4	-	TGCAGTGCTAGGAGTGGAGCACCCCCAAACATTCAGTACTTC	CSARSGAPPNIQYF
TRBV6-2/TRBV6-3	-	TRBJ2-1	-	TGTGCCAGCAATAGGGGGGACGAGCAGGACTTC	CASNRGDEQDF
TRBV3-1	-	TRBJ2-7	few	TGTGCCAGCAGCCATACCAACACCTACGAGCAGTACTTC	CASSHTNTYEQYF
TRBV27	-	TRBJ2-7	many	TGTGCCAGCGGAATTGGGCGCTCCTACGAGCAGTACTTC	CASGIGRSYEQYF
TRBV2	-	TRBJ1-5	-	TGTGCCAGCACCCAGAAAGAGGGCAATCAGCCCCAGCATTTT	CASTQKEGNQPQHF